This T cell receptor (beta chain) was captured by sequencing in a study of T cells in Graves' hyperthyroidism and ophthalmopathy. Study details: Sampling of peripheral blood happened at initial diagnosis, prior to any treatment. Study results and caveats: Among thyroid clonotypes expanded above 0.001, most also appeared in blood.

Amplification of TCR beta CDR3 regions used RNA as the template. The HTBI set primed first-round TCR CDR3 RT-PCR. TCRdb re-called the multiplex PCR reads through MiXCR, storing one row per CDR3 protein. The sample lists around 720,000 distinct CDR3 sequences, roughly 32% occurring once. The ends lost 4 bases at V and 3 bases at J; junction bases unmatched: 7. The CDR3 consists of 15 residues. From germline, CDR1 is SGHRS and CDR2 YFSETQ. Uncontrolled infection, other autoimmune disease, pregnancy or lactation barred patients from enrollment. Together with thyroid ultrasound, orbital computed tomography, serum thyroxine and TRAb, clinical symptoms were used for diagnoses. There are a few counts of this clonotype. The antigen is undetermined.

The receptor comes from a woman aged 40 to 50 with Graves' hyperthyroidism. The sequencing input was blood. This chain links TRBV5-1 with TRBJ2-7; 10 bases are a match to TRBD2. The chain's CDR3 is CASSPLAGDDYEQYF. CDR3 DNA: TGCGCCAGCAGCCCCCTAGCGGGGGACGACTACGAGCAGTACTTC.